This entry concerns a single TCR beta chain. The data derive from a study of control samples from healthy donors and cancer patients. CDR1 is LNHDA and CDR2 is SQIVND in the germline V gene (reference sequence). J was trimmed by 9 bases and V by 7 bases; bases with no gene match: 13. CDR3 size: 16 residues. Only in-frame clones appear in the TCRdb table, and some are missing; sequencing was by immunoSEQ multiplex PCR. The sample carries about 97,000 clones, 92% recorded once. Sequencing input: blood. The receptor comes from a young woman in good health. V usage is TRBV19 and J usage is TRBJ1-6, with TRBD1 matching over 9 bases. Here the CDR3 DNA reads TGTGCCAGTAATAGGGGACAGGGCGAACCTGGTTCACCCCTCCACTTT. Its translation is CASNRGQGEPGSPLHF.